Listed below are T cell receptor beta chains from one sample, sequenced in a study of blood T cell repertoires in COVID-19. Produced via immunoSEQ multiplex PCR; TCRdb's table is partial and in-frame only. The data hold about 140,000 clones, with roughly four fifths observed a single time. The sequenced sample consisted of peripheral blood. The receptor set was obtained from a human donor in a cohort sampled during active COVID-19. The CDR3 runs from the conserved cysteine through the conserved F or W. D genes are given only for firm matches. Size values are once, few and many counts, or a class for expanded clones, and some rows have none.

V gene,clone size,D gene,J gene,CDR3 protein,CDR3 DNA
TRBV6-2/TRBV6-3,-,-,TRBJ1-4,CASSYLRGEKLFF,TGTGCCAGCAGTTACTTAAGAGGCGAAAAACTGTTTTTT
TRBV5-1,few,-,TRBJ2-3,CASRLEADTQYF,TGCGCCAGCAGGTTAGAGGCAGATACGCAGTATTTT
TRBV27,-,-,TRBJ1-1,CASRNYRVNTEAFF,TGTGCCAGCAGAAATTACAGGGTTAACACTGAAGCTTTCTTT
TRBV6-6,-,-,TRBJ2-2,CASSSLTGELFF,TGTGCCAGCAGTTCCCTCACCGGGGAGCTGTTTTTT
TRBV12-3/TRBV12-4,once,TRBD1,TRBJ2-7,CASSPLGQGEQYF,TGTGCCAGCAGTCCCCTCGGACAGGGGGAGCAGTACTTC
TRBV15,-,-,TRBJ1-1,CATSRYSSDTEAFF,TGTGCCACCAGCAGATACTCCTCGGACACTGAAGCTTTCTTT
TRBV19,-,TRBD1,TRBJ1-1,CASSAGTGGASGLNTEAFF,TGTGCCAGTAGTGCCGGGACAGGGGGCGCGAGTGGCCTGAACACTGAAGCTTTCTTT
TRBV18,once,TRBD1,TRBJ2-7,CASSPLDRVREQYF,TGTGCCAGCTCACCGTTAGACAGGGTCCGGGAGCAGTACTTC
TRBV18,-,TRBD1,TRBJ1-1,CASSPTGVNTEAFF,TGTGCCAGCTCACCGACAGGGGTTAACACTGAAGCTTTCTTT
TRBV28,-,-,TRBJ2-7,CASSLIAVYEQYF,TGTGCCAGCAGTTTGATAGCGGTCTACGAGCAGTACTTC
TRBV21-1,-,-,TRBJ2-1,CASSKVGWRGTSGSWTYNEQFF,TGTGCCAGCAGCAAAGTGGGCTGGAGAGGGACTAGCGGGAGTTGGACCTACAATGAGCAGTTCTTC
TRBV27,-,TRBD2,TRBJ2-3,CASSPVPTLAGRNTQYF,TGTGCCAGCAGTCCTGTCCCAACGCTAGCGGGAAGAAATACGCAGTATTTT
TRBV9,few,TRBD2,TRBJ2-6,CASSVGGLAGDPSGANVLTF,TGTGCCAGCAGCGTAGGTGGGTTGGCGGGGGACCCCTCTGGGGCCAACGTCCTGACTTTC
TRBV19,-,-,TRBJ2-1,CASSIVGSGPYNEQFF,TGTGCCAGTAGTATAGTTGGTAGCGGACCCTACAATGAGCAGTTCTTC
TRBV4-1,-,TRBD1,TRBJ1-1,CASSQGTGEGTEAFF,TGCGCCAGCAGCCAAGGGACAGGGGAAGGCACTGAAGCTTTCTTT
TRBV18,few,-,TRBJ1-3,CASSPSGGTRSGNTIYF,TGTGCCAGCTCACCATCGGGTGGCACCCGTTCTGGAAACACCATATATTTT
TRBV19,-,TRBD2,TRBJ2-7,CASKGTSGIGPYEQYF,TGTGCCAGTAAGGGGACTAGCGGGATAGGGCCTTACGAGCAGTACTTC
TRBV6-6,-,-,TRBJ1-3,CATGLSGNTIYF,TGTGCCACAGGGCTCTCTGGAAACACCATATATTTT
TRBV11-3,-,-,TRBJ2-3,CASSLGRGTDTQYF,TGTGCCAGCAGCTTAGGTCGGGGCACAGATACGCAGTATTTT
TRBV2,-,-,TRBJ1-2,CASSDSLDANYGYTF,TGTGCCAGCAGTGACAGTCTTGATGCTAACTATGGCTACACCTTC
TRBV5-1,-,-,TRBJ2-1,CASSPPGNDNEQFF,TGCGCCAGCAGCCCCCCCGGGAACGACAATGAGCAGTTCTTC
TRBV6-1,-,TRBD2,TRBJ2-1,CASSDRFGTSGDNEQFF,TGTGCCAGCAGTGACCGTTTTGGGACTAGCGGAGACAATGAGCAGTTCTTC
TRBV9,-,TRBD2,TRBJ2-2,CASSGTSWGGELFF,TGTGCCAGCAGCGGGACTAGCTGGGGCGGGGAGCTGTTTTTT
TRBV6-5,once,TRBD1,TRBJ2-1,CASTTGQLDEQFF,TGTGCCAGCACTACGGGACAGCTGGATGAGCAGTTCTTC
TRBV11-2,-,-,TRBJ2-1,CASSLNPAASNEQFF,TGTGCCAGCAGCTTAAACCCAGCGGCGAGCAATGAGCAGTTCTTC
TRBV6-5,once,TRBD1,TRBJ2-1,CASSMTGGEYNEQFF,TGTGCCAGCAGCATGACAGGGGGCGAATACAATGAGCAGTTCTTC